The rows below give T cell receptor beta chains drawn from one sample of a study of T cell responses to AZD1222 COVID-19 vaccine. Assay used: immunoSEQ multiplex PCR; TCRdb lists only in-frame clones, some missing. This repertoire shows around 58,000 clones, around 84% found once; its top ten account for about 9.4%. This specimen consisted of peripheral blood, obtained on day 0 of AZD1222 vaccination. The receptors were sampled from an adult in good health. The CDR3 runs from the conserved cysteine through the conserved F or W. The D gene is left open where the match is weak. The size of a clone is reported for some rows only, either as once, few or many, or as a class for expanded clones.

V: TRBV10-3; J: TRBJ1-1; size: .; length: 15; D: .; CDR3: CAISESSRGNTEAFF; DNA: TGTGCCATCAGTGAGTCTAGTAGAGGGAACACTGAAGCTTTCTTT
V: TRBV6-1; J: TRBJ2-7; size: few; length: 12; D: .; CDR3: CASSEDIYEQYF; DNA: TGTGCCAGCAGTGAAGACATCTACGAGCAGTACTTC
V: TRBV2; J: TRBJ2-3; size: .; length: 17; D: TRBD1; CDR3: CASSLDLGQGITDTQYF; DNA: TGTGCCAGCAGCTTAGACTTGGGACAGGGAATTACGGATACGCAGTATTTT
V: TRBV7-9; J: TRBJ2-7; size: once; length: 17; D: TRBD2; CDR3: CASSLEFGTSVSYEQYF; DNA: TGTGCCAGCAGCTTAGAGTTTGGGACTAGCGTTTCCTACGAGCAGTACTTC
V: TRBV6-5; J: TRBJ2-1; size: .; length: 15; D: .; CDR3: CASATRLSSYNEQFF; DNA: TGTGCCAGCGCGACTAGACTTAGCTCCTACAATGAGCAGTTCTTC
V: TRBV5-1; J: TRBJ2-1; size: .; length: 16; D: TRBD2; CDR3: CASRPTSGVSYNEQFF; DNA: TGCGCCAGCCGACCCACCAGCGGGGTTTCCTACAATGAGCAGTTCTTC
V: TRBV19; J: TRBJ1-2; size: few; length: 16; D: .; CDR3: CASSRDTGILGYGYTF; DNA: TGTGCCAGTAGTCGGGACACAGGAATACTTGGGTATGGCTACACCTTC
V: TRBV7-9; J: TRBJ2-1; size: .; length: 15; D: TRBD1; CDR3: CASSLRQGASNEQFF; DNA: TGTGCCAGCAGCTTACGGCAGGGGGCTAGCAATGAGCAGTTCTTC
V: TRBV15; J: TRBJ1-4; size: .; length: 15; D: .; CDR3: CATSRDRQTNEKLFF; DNA: TGTGCCACCAGCAGAGATCGACAGACGAATGAAAAACTGTTTTTT
V: TRBV7-2; J: TRBJ1-2; size: .; length: 12; D: .; CDR3: CASSPRSYGYTF; DNA: TGTGCCAGCAGCCCAAGAAGCTATGGCTACACCTTC
V: TRBV7-9; J: TRBJ2-1; size: .; length: 14; D: TRBD2; CDR3: CASSSSGLLIEQFF; DNA: TGTGCCAGCAGCTCCTCGGGACTATTGATTGAGCAGTTCTTC
V: TRBV11-2; J: TRBJ2-1; size: .; length: 14; D: TRBD2; CDR3: CASSSPPRGDRQFF; DNA: TGTGCCAGCAGCTCCCCCCCGCGGGGGGACCGTCAGTTCTTC
V: TRBV7-8; J: TRBJ1-2; size: .; length: 16; D: TRBD1; CDR3: CASSAPRDRVNYGYTF; DNA: TGTGCCAGCAGTGCACCCCGGGACAGGGTTAACTATGGCTACACCTTC
V: TRBV18; J: TRBJ1-5; size: .; length: 16; D: .; CDR3: CASSPPGAGDNQPQHF; DNA: TGTGCCAGCTCACCCCCTGGGGCGGGGGACAATCAGCCCCAGCATTTT
V: TRBV11-2; J: TRBJ2-3; size: .; length: 13; D: TRBD1; CDR3: CASSLNRGDTQYF; DNA: TGTGCCAGCAGCTTAAACAGGGGAGATACGCAGTATTTT
V: TRBV7-2; J: TRBJ1-2; size: .; length: 16; D: .; CDR3: CASSLVGRAPDYGYTF; DNA: TGTGCCAGCAGCTTAGTGGGCAGGGCCCCGGACTATGGCTACACCTTC
V: TRBV6-6; J: TRBJ1-2; size: .; length: 15; D: .; CDR3: CASRLAEIQSYGYTF; DNA: TGTGCCAGCAGGCTCGCCGAGATTCAGTCCTATGGCTACACCTTC
V: TRBV5-1; J: TRBJ1-5; size: .; length: 20; D: .; CDR3: CASSTEARTRQLYSNQPQHF; DNA: TGCGCCAGCAGCACTGAGGCCCGGACACGGCAACTTTATAGCAATCAGCCCCAGCATTTT
V: TRBV24-1; J: TRBJ1-4; size: few; length: 15; D: .; CDR3: CATSEKQGTNEKLFF; DNA: TGTGCCACCAGTGAAAAACAGGGAACTAATGAAAAACTGTTTTTT
V: TRBV7-9; J: TRBJ1-1; size: .; length: 13; D: .; CDR3: CASSLVGRVEAFF; DNA: TGTGCCAGCAGCTTAGTTGGGAGGGTTGAAGCTTTCTTT